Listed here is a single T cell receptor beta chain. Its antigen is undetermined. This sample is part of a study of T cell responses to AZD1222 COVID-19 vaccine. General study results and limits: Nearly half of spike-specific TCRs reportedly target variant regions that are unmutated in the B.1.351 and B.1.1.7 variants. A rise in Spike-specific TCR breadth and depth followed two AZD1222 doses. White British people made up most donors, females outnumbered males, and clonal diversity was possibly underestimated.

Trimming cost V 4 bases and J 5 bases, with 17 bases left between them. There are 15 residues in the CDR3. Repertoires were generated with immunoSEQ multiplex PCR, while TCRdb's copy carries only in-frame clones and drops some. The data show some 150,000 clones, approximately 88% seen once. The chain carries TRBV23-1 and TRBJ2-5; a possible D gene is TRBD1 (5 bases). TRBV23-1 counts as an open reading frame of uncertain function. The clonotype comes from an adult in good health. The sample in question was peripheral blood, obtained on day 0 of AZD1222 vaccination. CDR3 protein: CASSPPRALGETQYF. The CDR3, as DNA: TGCGCCAGCAGTCCCCCCAGGGCCCTAGGGGAGACCCAGTACTTC.